Each of the 6 T cell receptor beta chains below was sequenced from the same sample in a study of blood T cell repertoires in COVID-19. TCRdb's table, derived via immunoSEQ multiplex PCR, lists solely in-frame clones and lacks some. The sample shows roughly 150,000 clones, more than 65% of them seen only once. Sequenced material: PBMCs or T cells enriched from blood (not recorded which). Receptors were obtained from a man in his 60s who had recovered from COVID-19.

The chain links TRBV10-3 to TRBJ2-1, with TRBD1 matching over 10 bases. The CDR3 contains 15 residues. The V and J ends lost 4 bases and 7 bases, in that order; junction bases with no gene match: 7. The germline V gene has CDR1 ENHRY and CDR2 SYGVKD. CDR3 bases: TGTGCCATCAGTGCGGGACAGGGGTCATATAATGAGCAGTTCTTC. Amino acids: CAISAGQGSYNEQFF.

The CDR3 DNA reads as TGTGCCAGCAGTTTAACCGGGACAGGGGGGCAAGAGACCCAGTACTTC. It specifies CASSLTGTGGQETQYF. The chain employs TRBV27 and TRBJ2-5, with 11 bases matching TRBD1. The CDR3 loop spans 16 amino acids. Germline-derived CDR1 and CDR2 are MNHEY and SMNVEV (reference sequence). J gave up 2 bases and V 2 bases, and 4 bases lay outside the gene matches.

V usage is TRBV28 and J usage is TRBJ2-4; D unclear. Trimming removed 5 bases at V and 1 base at J, with 12 bases between. Looked up from germline, CDR1 is MDHEN and CDR2 is SYDVKM. CDR3 length equals 15 residues. In DNA form, the CDR3 reads TGTGCCAGCAGTGGAACCGCCGGGGCCAAAAACATTCAGTACTTC. Encoded protein: CASSGTAGAKNIQYF.

This chain uses TRBV2 with TRBJ1-6, with a weak D call TRBD1 (5 bases). V was clipped by 0 bases and J by 7 bases, with 22 bases between them. Germline V gene data show CDR1 as SNHLY and CDR2 as FYNNEI. The CDR3 has 19 amino acids. The CDR3 bases are TGTGCCAGCAGTGAAGCGCTGGGGTCAGGGTCTATTGCAAATTCACCCCTCCACTTT. It is translated as CASSEALGSGSIANSPLHF.

Comments on this clone: One end of the junction varies from germline; a read error may be responsible. J is TRBJ2-7 and V is TRBV6-5, with a tentative D call TRBD2 (5 bases). Per the germline V gene, CDR1 is MNHEY and CDR2 is SVGAGI. This CDR3 region has 13 residues. CDR3 nucleotide sequence: TGTGCCAGCAGCGACACCGGGCCACGCCGGGGTAGCTTC. Residues: CASSDTGPRRGSF.

The chain joins TRBV13 to TRBJ1-6; D remains unclear. The CDR3 consists of 14 residues. Trimming took 2 bases from V and 6 from J, leaving 8 bases between them. Germline loops: CDR1 PRHDT, CDR2 FYEKMQ (reference sequence). The chain's CDR3 is CASSLSRSNSPLHF. CDR3 coding DNA: TGTGCCAGCAGCTTATCCCGGTCTAATTCACCCCTCCACTTT.